This TCR beta chain was sequenced in a study of blood T cell repertoires in COVID-19. The data were produced by immunoSEQ multiplex PCR, yet TCRdb's version contains in-frame clones alone and is incomplete. Counted here are 59,000 or so clones, 73% occurring once; the ten biggest clones make up roughly 18%. The CDR3 has 17 residues. The V end lost 0 bases, the J end lost 4 bases, and 18 bases lay between the germline ends. Germline assignment: CDR1 SGHRS and CDR2 YFSETQ. This chain connects TRBV5-1 to TRBJ2-3, with a weak D call TRBD1 (7 bases). The sequencing sample was made of peripheral blood. This TCR was sampled from a woman aged 50 to 60 with active or convalescent COVID-19. The CDR3 is CASSLGGGGARSDTQYF. The CDR3 region has the DNA TGCGCCAGCAGCTTGGGTGGAGGGGGCGCTAGATCAGATACGCAGTATTTT. The variable domain in full, with the rest retrieved from reference TRBV5-1 and TRBJ2-3, is KAGVTQTPRYLIKTRGQQVTLSCSPISGHRSVSWYQQTPGQGLQFLFEYFSETQRNKGNFPGRFSGRQFSNSRSEMNVSTLELGDSALYLCASSLGGGGARSDTQYFGPGTRLTVL.